This T cell receptor (beta chain) was recovered during a study of T-cell memory formation after mild COVID-19. A single record per CDR3 protein comes from TCRdb applying MiXCR to the 5' RACE reads. The table shows about 270,000 distinct CDR3 sequences, with over 15% occurring only once. General study findings and limits: Clones contracting day 15 to 85 were balanced CD4/CD8; later expanders leaned CD4+.

Trimming shortened V by 0 bases and J by 8 bases, and 17 bases separated the two germline ends. The CDR3 runs 15 residues. Germline CDR1 is SGHNT and CDR2 is YYREEE (reference sequence). This clonotype was seen only a few times. Its matching antigen is unknown. Sequencing was performed on PBMCs or a T cell subset sorted from them (not recorded which). The gene calls are TRBV5-4 and TRBJ1-2; tentative D call: TRBD1 (6 bases). The clonotype comes from a man between 18 and 29 years old who had mild COVID-19 (a few samples of this study predate the infection). Cell type and time point are not known. The CDR3 here is CASSLGDTGSYGYTF. CDR3 DNA sequence: TGTGCCAGCAGCTTGGGGGACACAGGATCGTACGGCTACACCTTC.